Following are 26 T cell receptor beta chains from one sample sequenced in a study of control samples from healthy donors and cancer patients. Data came from immunoSEQ multiplex PCR; TCRdb stores just in-frame clones and leaves some out. The data hold around 100,000 clones, with roughly 92% observed a single time. Sequenced sample: blood. These receptors all stem from a human donor in good health. The donor label of this sample is uncertain.

Worth noting for this clone: Other DNA sequences in the sample encode the same CDR3. This chain joins TRBV7-8 and TRBJ2-7; TRBD2 matches at 10 bases. Germline lookup yields CDR1 SGHVS and CDR2 FQNEAQ. V dropped 5 bases and J dropped 2; count of bases not matched to a gene: 3. The CDR3 covers 14 residues. CDR3 protein: CASSPSGGAYEQYF. The CDR3 DNA is TGTGCCAGCAGCCCGAGCGGGGGGGCCTACGAGCAGTACTTC.

The V and J genes are TRBV3-1 (or the pseudogene TRBV3-2) and TRBJ1-4, with 8 bases that match TRBD1. Germline CDR1 and CDR2: LGHDT and YNNKEL (reference sequence). V trimming: 4 bases; J trimming: 7 bases; junction bases outside the gene matches: 5. The CDR3 is 14 amino acids. The CDR3 is CASSPTGVFEKLFF. As DNA, the CDR3 is TGTGCCAGCAGCCCGACAGGGGTCTTTGAAAAACTGTTTTTT.

This clone was counted a single time. The rearrangement joins TRBV28 to TRBJ1-3; D possibly corresponds to TRBD1 (5 bases). Trimming left V 2 bases short and J 1 base short, with 9 bases between. CDR3 length: 15 residues. Germline values: CDR1 MDHEN, CDR2 SYDVKM. Here the CDR3 reads CASSLVAGSGNTIYF. CDR3 bases: TGTGCCAGCAGTTTAGTAGCAGGGTCTGGAAACACCATATATTTT.

This chain joins TRBV29-1 and TRBJ2-1; 7 bases are a match to TRBD2. Germline CDR1 is SQVTM and CDR2 is ANQGSEA. The trim removed 7 bases at V and 10 bases at J, leaving 10 bases unmatched. The CDR3 runs to 12 residues. CDR3: CSGMTGGNEQFF. The DNA for the CDR3 is TGCAGCGGTATGACCGGGGGGAACGAGCAGTTCTTC.

The chain joins TRBV7-9 to TRBJ2-2; 9 nucleotides agree with TRBD1. Germline CDR1 and CDR2: SEHNR and FQNEAQ (reference sequence). V lost 5 bases to trimming and J lost 5 bases; unmatched junction nucleotides: 6. The CDR3 contains 15 residues. In nucleotides, the CDR3 is TGTGCCAGCAGCGAGGGACAGGGCGGGACCGGGGAGCTGTTTTTT. Translation: CASSEGQGGTGELFF.

The CDR3 here is CASSDGGFRAFF. CDR3 nucleotides: TGTGCCAGCAGTGACGGCGGCTTTCGGGCTTTCTTT. The chain uses TRBV6-2 or TRBV6-3 and TRBJ1-1; D is ambiguous. CDR1 MNHEY and CDR2 SVGEGT come from the germline V gene. The length of the CDR3 is 12 residues. V was pared by 5 bases and J by 11 bases, with 15 bases between.

The J gene is TRBJ1-2, the V gene TRBV14, with 7 positions matching TRBD1. Germline CDR1 is SGHDN and CDR2 is FVKESK. The CDR3 is 14 amino acids. The ends lost 1 base at V and 7 bases at J; junction bases unmatched: 6. The CDR3 DNA reads TGTGCCAGCAGCCAAGTCCAAAGACAGGGTGGCTACACCTTC. This encodes CASSQVQRQGGYTF.

The chain recombines TRBV7-9 with TRBJ2-7; the D is unclear. The CDR3 loop spans 14 amino acids. From germline, CDR1 is SEHNR and CDR2 FQNEAQ (reference sequence). Trimming left V 1 base short and J 3 bases short, with 10 bases between. Written as DNA, the CDR3 is TGTGCCAGCAGCTTAGTTGACTTCAACTACGAGCAGTACTTC. This translates into CASSLVDFNYEQYF.

This chain joins TRBV6-5 and TRBJ1-1; 8 positions match TRBD1. The CDR3 is 15 residues long. V gave up 5 bases and J gave up 4 bases; unmatched junction bases: 9. CDR1 MNHEY and CDR2 SVGAGI come from the germline V gene. The chain's CDR3 is CASSRLDRETTEAFF. As DNA, the CDR3 is TGTGCCAGCAGTAGACTGGACAGGGAGACCACTGAAGCTTTCTTT.

This chain joins TRBV7-9 and TRBJ1-3; D is undetermined. This CDR3 comprises 14 residues. Germline values: CDR1 SEHNR, CDR2 FQNEAQ (reference sequence). With 6 bases removed from V and 0 bases from J, the gap between germline ends came to 9 bases. CDR3 DNA sequence: TGTGCCAGCAGGGGCCCCCTCTCTGGAAACACCATATATTTT. Translated: CASRGPLSGNTIYF.

V gene TRBV5-1 combines with J gene TRBJ2-7; 7 bases are a match to TRBD2. The CDR3 is 14 amino acids. V lost 3 bases, J lost 3 bases, and 6 bases stayed unmatched. Germline V lookup: CDR1 SGHRS, CDR2 YFSETQ. Here the CDR3 reads CASSSGGEGYEQYF. CDR3 DNA sequence: TGCGCCAGCAGCTCGGGCGGGGAGGGCTACGAGCAGTACTTC.

The V and J genes are TRBV9 and TRBJ1-1, with D hard to call. Germline CDR1 SGDLS, CDR2 YYNGEE. The CDR3 has 13 residues. V lost 6 bases to trimming and J lost 5 bases, with 14 bases between them. The CDR3 is CASTRVAGTEAFF. The CDR3 DNA sequence: TGTGCCAGCACACGGGTGGCCGGGACTGAAGCTTTCTTT.

The chain links TRBV6-6 to TRBJ1-2; D is possibly TRBD1 (6 bases). Germline V gene lookup returns CDR1 MNHNY and CDR2 SVGAGI (reference sequence). Trimming stripped 6 bases from V and 5 bases from J, with 19 bases between. The CDR3 length is 15 residues. CDR3 in amino acids: CASRQPQGQGYGYTF. Here the CDR3 DNA reads TGTGCCAGCAGGCAACCACAGGGACAAGGGTATGGCTACACCTTC.

The V and J genes are TRBV12-5 and TRBJ2-1, with 7 positions matching TRBD1. Germline CDR1 and CDR2: LGHNT and FRNRAP. This CDR3 has 15 residues. The trim removed 6 bases at V and 0 bases at J, leaving 5 bases unmatched. The CDR3, as DNA: TGTGCTAGTGGGGTGACAGGGTCCTCCTACAATGAGCAGTTCTTC. Translation: CASGVTGSSYNEQFF. The full variable domain, with the rest looked up from reference TRBV12-5 and TRBJ2-1, is DARVTQTPRHKVTEMGQEVTMRCQPILGHNTVFWYRQTMMQGLELLAYFRNRAPLDDSGMPKDRFSAEMPDATLATLKIQPSEPRDSAVYFCASGVTGSSYNEQFFGPGTRLTVL.

This chain connects TRBV30 to TRBJ1-4; tentatively, D is TRBD1 (5 bases). Trimming shortened V by 5 bases and J by 8 bases, and 12 bases separated the two germline ends. There are 12 residues in the CDR3. The germline gives CDR1 GTSNPN, CDR2 SVGIG (reference sequence). The CDR3 DNA reads as TGTGCCTGGTCCCGGGACTTGGAAAAACTGTTTTTT. It specifies CAWSRDLEKLFF.

V gene TRBV3-1 (or the pseudogene TRBV3-2) combines with J gene TRBJ1-1; tentatively, D is TRBD1 (6 bases). Trimming removed 0 bases at V and 5 bases at J, with 13 bases between. This CDR3 comprises 15 residues. Germline CDR1 reads LGHDT; CDR2 reads YNNKEL (reference sequence). For the CDR3, the DNA is TGTGCCAGCAGCCAAGATGGAACAGGGTGGACTGAAGCTTTCTTT. This translates into CASSQDGTGWTEAFF.

The rearrangement links TRBV6-6 to TRBJ2-1, with TRBD1 identical over 9 bases. The CDR3 consists of 15 residues. V lost 5 bases and J lost 5; bases outside the gene matches: 7. Germline values: CDR1 MNHNY, CDR2 SVGAGI (reference sequence). The CDR3 spells CASSPLGQGDNEQFF. The CDR3 DNA reads TGTGCCAGCAGTCCGCTGGGACAGGGAGACAATGAGCAGTTCTTC.

This sequence joins TRBV7-9 and TRBJ2-7; no reliable D call. The germline gives CDR1 SEHNR, CDR2 FQNEAQ (reference sequence). Trimming stripped 1 base from V and 2 bases from J, with 6 bases between. The CDR3 length is 13 residues. CDR3 sequence (DNA): TGTGCCAGCAGCTTAGACGACACCTACGAGCAGTACGTC. Translated: CASSLDDTYEQYV.

This rearrangement joins TRBV4-1 to TRBJ2-2, with TRBD1 as a possible D gene (5 bases). V was trimmed by 1 base and J by 0 bases, leaving 21 bases between them. The V gene's germline CDR1 is MGHRA and CDR2 YSYEKL. The CDR3 length is 20 residues. In DNA form, the CDR3 reads TGCGCCAGCAGCCAAGCTCGGTTCAGGGAATCGACGCCGAACACCGGGGAGCTGTTTTTT. The encoded protein is CASSQARFRESTPNTGELFF.

This clone was found once. The chain couples TRBV6-5 to TRBJ2-5; D may be TRBD2 (6 bases). The V and J ends lost 7 bases and 4 bases respectively, with 10 bases between them. CDR3 length: 12 residues. CDR1 is MNHEY, CDR2 SVGAGI, per germline. This CDR3 reads CASTGVRETQYF. Written as DNA, the CDR3 is TGTGCCAGCACGGGGGTGAGAGAGACCCAGTACTTC.

This chain connects TRBV24-1 to TRBJ1-5, with 7 bases lining up with TRBD1. The V and J ends lost 2 bases and 7 bases, in that order; junction bases with no gene match: 10. Germline-derived CDR1 and CDR2 are KGHDR and SFDVKD. This CDR3 is built from 16 residues. Written as DNA, the CDR3 is TGTGCCACCAGTGATTCCCCAGGGGGGCCTGGCCAGCCCCAGCATTTT. It yields the protein CATSDSPGGPGQPQHF.

The CDR3 DNA is TGTGCCAGCAGCATCGGACAGGGGGGCACTGAAGCTTTCTTT. It translates to CASSIGQGGTEAFF. The chain combines TRBV11-2 with TRBJ1-1; 10 bases are shared with TRBD1. Germline trimming cut 5 bases from V and 4 bases from J; bases unmatched to any gene: 4. Germline-derived CDR1 and CDR2 are SGHAT and FQNNGV. CDR3 length equals 14 residues.

The chain is built from TRBV3-1 (or the pseudogene TRBV3-2) and TRBJ2-5; a weak D match, TRBD1 (5 bases). Germline CDR1 LGHDT, CDR2 YNNKEL (reference sequence). V lost 4 bases to trimming and J lost 4 bases, with 13 bases between them. The CDR3 covers 14 residues. CDR3 nucleotides: TGTGCCAGCAGCCCTGACAGTCCTAGAGAGACCCAGTACTTC. This codes for CASSPDSPRETQYF.

DNA of the CDR3: TGTGCCAGCAGCTCCTTCGGACAGATTTGCAATCAGCCCCAGCATTTT. Protein sequence: CASSSFGQICNQPQHF. The chain recombines TRBV14 with TRBJ1-5; tentatively, D is TRBD1 (6 bases). CDR1 is SGHDN, CDR2 FVKESK, per germline. This CDR3 comprises 16 residues. V lost 5 bases, J lost 2 bases, and 16 bases lay in between.

V gene TRBV10-2 combines with J gene TRBJ1-5, with 7 bases that match TRBD1. The length of the CDR3 is 12 residues. CDR1 is WSHSY, CDR2 SAAADI, per germline. Trimming removed 6 bases from V and 5 bases from J; junction bases left unmatched: 1. CDR3 amino acids: CASSTGDQPQHF. The CDR3 DNA sequence: TGCGCCAGCAGCACAGGGGATCAGCCCCAGCATTTT.

The rearrangement links TRBV15 to TRBJ1-3; a possible D gene is TRBD1 (6 bases). Germline assignment: CDR1 LNHNV and CDR2 YYDKDF (reference sequence). Trimming removed 6 bases from V and 4 bases from J, with 10 bases in between. There are 13 residues in the CDR3. The DNA for the CDR3 is TGTGCCACCAGTTTAGACAGGGGAAACACCATATATTTT. Translated, it gives CATSLDRGNTIYF.